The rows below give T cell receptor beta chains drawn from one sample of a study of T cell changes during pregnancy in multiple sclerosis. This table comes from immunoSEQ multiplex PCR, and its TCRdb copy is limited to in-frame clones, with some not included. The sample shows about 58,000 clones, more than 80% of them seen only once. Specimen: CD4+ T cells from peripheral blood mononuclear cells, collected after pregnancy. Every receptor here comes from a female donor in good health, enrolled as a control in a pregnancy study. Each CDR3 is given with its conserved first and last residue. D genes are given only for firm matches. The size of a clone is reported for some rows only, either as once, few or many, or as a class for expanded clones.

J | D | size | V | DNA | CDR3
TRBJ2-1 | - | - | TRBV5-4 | TGTGCCAGCAGCTTGCGGGGTGGGGTCTACAATGAGCAGTTCTTC | CASSLRGGVYNEQFF
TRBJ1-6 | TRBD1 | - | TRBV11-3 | TGTGCCAGCACCGACAGGGCTGCTTCACCCCTCCACTTT | CASTDRAASPLHF
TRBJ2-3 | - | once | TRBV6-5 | TGTGCCAGCAGTTCCAAGACTACAAGCACAGATACGCAGTATTTT | CASSSKTTSTDTQYF
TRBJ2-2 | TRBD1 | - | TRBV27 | TGTGCCAGCAGTCCAGAGGACAGGGTTAGAACCGGGGAGCTGTTTTTT | CASSPEDRVRTGELFF
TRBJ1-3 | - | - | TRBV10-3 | TGTGCCATCAGTGAGTCGACCGGGGGACGCTCTGGAAACACCATATATTTT | CAISESTGGRSGNTIYF
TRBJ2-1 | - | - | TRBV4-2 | TGTGCCAGCAGCCAAGATCGTAGTACCAATGAGCAGTTCTTC | CASSQDRSTNEQFF
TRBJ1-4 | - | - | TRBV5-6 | TGTGCCAGCAGCTTCGATCAGTACGGGAATGAAAAACTGTTTTTT | CASSFDQYGNEKLFF
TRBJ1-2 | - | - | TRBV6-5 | TGTGCCAGCAGTTACATAACAGGATCTAACTATGGCTACACCTTC | CASSYITGSNYGYTF
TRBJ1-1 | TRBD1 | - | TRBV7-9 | TGTGCCAGCAGCTTAGACAGGGGGGACACTGAAGCTTTCTTT | CASSLDRGDTEAFF
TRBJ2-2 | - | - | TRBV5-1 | TGCGCCAGCAGCCCCCCGGGACTTAACACCGGGGAGCTGTTTTTT | CASSPPGLNTGELFF
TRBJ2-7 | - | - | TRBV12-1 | TGTGCCAGCAGCCGGGGGCAGGGGGCATGCGAGCAGTACTTC | CASSRGQGACEQYF